This paragraph reports one TCR beta chain. Following autologous stem cell transplantation, relapse occurred in every patient, and exposure to brentuximab vedotin varied. Germline loops: CDR1 LGHNT, CDR2 FRNRAP. Trimming stripped 3 bases from V and 1 base from J, with 7 bases between. CDR3 length: 13 amino acids. The entry originates in a study of PD-1 blockade in classical Hodgkin lymphoma. TCRdb's table, derived via immunoSEQ multiplex PCR, lists solely in-frame clones and lacks some. The sample yields about 40,000 clones, approximately 86% seen once. This TCR was recovered from a human donor with classical Hodgkin lymphoma. The material sequenced was peripheral blood mononuclear cells (PBMCs), taken before the second cycle of nivolumab. This chain uses TRBV12-5 with TRBJ2-7; D ambiguous. Here the CDR3 reads CASGFPTSYEQYF. CDR3 sequence (DNA): TGTGCTAGTGGTTTCCCCACTTCCTACGAGCAGTACTTC.